This TCR beta chain was identified in a study of cytomegalovirus exposure and HLA in healthy donors. Study outcomes and limitations: Earlier analysis yielded a pattern in which most TCR beta V segments were productive about 90% or about 30% of the time. Donors were assumed by presence/absence analyses to have roughly uniform sequencing depth. A later analysis found TCR association rates differed by HLA locus, highest for DRB1 and lowest for HLA-C. CMV serostatus was the sole immune exposure information available.

Per germline, CDR1 MNHEY and CDR2 SMNVEV (reference sequence). Losses at the gene ends were 4 bases for V and 3 bases for J; bases not matched to a gene: 4. This CDR3 region has 15 residues. Amplification used 60 Vbeta primers and 13 Jbeta primers. TCRdb's copy holds only in-frame clones and misses some; the assay was immunoSEQ multiplex PCR. The repertoire table contains 100,000 to 150,000 clones. As concerns this clone: Its target is unknown.

The sample comprised PBMCs. The TCR was taken from a man aged 18 to 35 in good health and CMV-seronegative. The gene calls are TRBV27 and TRBJ2-1; 9 positions agree with TRBD2. CDR3 residues: CASSSTLAGYNEQFF. CDR3 nucleotides: TGTGCCAGCAGTTCGACACTAGCGGGCTACAATGAGCAGTTCTTC.